There are many counts of the clone carrying this T cell receptor (beta chain). These data come from a study of molecular identifiers for immune sequencing clone quantification. TCRdb re-called the PCR reads with MiXCR, one entry per CDR3 protein. Altogether under 600,000 distinct CDR3 sequences are present, around a fifth being singletons, with the ten largest covering approximately 0.8%. The V segment lost 3 bases and the J segment 9 bases; nucleotides outside the gene matches: 17. From germline, CDR1 is SGHTA and CDR2 FQGNSA. The CDR3 spans 16 residues. The TCR sequence derives from a human donor in good health. Some libraries in this study had Jurkat cell RNA spiked in. V usage is TRBV7-2 and J usage is TRBJ2-7, with 7 positions matching TRBD1. The sequenced sample consisted of naive CD8+ T cells from blood, with Jurkat cell RNA spiked in. The subset denotes: FACS-sorted CD8+CD4-CCR7+CD45RA+ naive T cells. The CDR3 DNA follows: TGTGCCAGCAGCTTTGGTCCCGGACAGGCGCCCCCGGGGCAGTACTTC. It yields the protein CASSFGPGQAPPGQYF.